These 15 T cell receptor beta chains were sequenced from one sample in a study of CD8+CD57+ T cells in acquired aplastic anemia. According to the study, genomic DNA was the template for TCR beta VDJ and CDR3 profiling. TCRdb re-analysed the reads in MiXCR, keeping a single row per CDR3 protein. The sample lists about 160,000 distinct CDR3 sequences; less than 50% were seen once. The patients chosen for sequencing had shown expansion of CD8+CD57+ cells (detected by flow cytometry). Material: sorted CD4+, CD8+, or CD8+CD57+ T cells (not recorded which) from PBMCs. The receptors were gathered from a human donor with aplastic anemia.

This clonotype was detected many times. The chain has TRBV9 and TRBJ2-7, with TRBD2 matching 10 bases. The V and J ends lost 2 bases and 0 bases, in that order; junction bases with no gene match: 8. The germline gives CDR1 SGDLS, CDR2 YYNGEE. This CDR3 has 17 residues. CDR3: CASSVGAGTSVSYEQYF. DNA for the CDR3: TGTGCCAGCAGCGTTGGAGCCGGGACTAGCGTCTCCTACGAGCAGTACTTC.

The chain is built from TRBV11-1 and TRBJ2-7, with no clear D. This CDR3 contains 13 residues. Deletions cut 8 bases from V and 2 bases from J, with 13 bases between. Germline V gives CDR1 SGHAT, CDR2 FQDESV (reference sequence). The CDR3 is CASAPRPAYEQYF. In DNA form, the CDR3 reads TGTGCCAGCGCCCCCCGGCCAGCCTACGAGCAGTACTTC.

This clonotype showed up just once. V and J are TRBV19 and TRBJ1-6, with D possibly matching TRBD1 (6 bases). The V end lost 5 bases, the J end lost 9 bases, and 14 bases lay between the germline ends. This CDR3 region has 14 residues. The germline gives CDR1 LNHDA, CDR2 SQIVND (reference sequence). The CDR3: CASSGSPRGSPLHF. In DNA form, the CDR3 reads TGTGCCAGTAGTGGGAGTCCCAGGGGTTCACCCCTCCACTTT.

The chain employs TRBV12-5 and TRBJ2-1; no definite D call. Between the trimmed V and J ends, which lost 5 bases and 9 bases, there was a span of 11 bases. The CDR3 totals 12 residues. CDR1 and CDR2 from the germline V gene are LGHNT and FRNRAP. CDR3 region: CASGTVSGEQFF. In nucleotides, the CDR3 is TGTGCTAGTGGTACCGTATCGGGTGAGCAGTTCTTC.

The V call is TRBV30, the J call TRBJ1-1; unclear D gene. Germline lookup yields CDR1 GTSNPN and CDR2 SVGIG (reference sequence). The CDR3 is made up of 13 amino acids. V was cut by 4 bases and J by 0 bases, with 9 bases left in between. CDR3 amino acids: CAWNPGVNTEAFF. The CDR3 DNA follows: TGTGCCTGGAATCCGGGCGTGAACACTGAAGCTTTCTTT.

This clonotype occurred many times. As DNA, the CDR3 is TGTGCCAGCAGCGGGAATCTTGGGTACAGCACAGATACGCAGTATTTT. Its protein is CASSGNLGYSTDTQYF. The chain uses TRBV9 and TRBJ2-3; D not resolved. The V end lost 3 bases, the J end lost 0 bases, and 14 bases lay between the germline ends. Germline lookup yields CDR1 SGDLS and CDR2 YYNGEE. This CDR3 spans 16 amino acids.

This clonotype was seen ten or more times. This chain joins TRBV13 and TRBJ2-1; 7 bases map to TRBD2. Germline CDR1 PRHDT, CDR2 FYEKMQ (reference sequence). The CDR3 loop spans 14 amino acids. The J segment lost 4 bases and the V segment lost 7 bases, leaving 7 bases of the junction unmatched. CDR3 region: CASTRGREYNEQFF. As DNA, the CDR3 is TGTGCCAGCACCCGCGGGCGGGAGTACAATGAGCAGTTCTTC.

This sequence joins TRBV11-1 and TRBJ2-7; 8 positions agree with TRBD2. Trimming at V came to 5 bases and at J to 2 bases, leaving 11 bases not matched to a gene. The CDR3 covers 16 residues. Germline V gives CDR1 SGHAT, CDR2 FQDESV (reference sequence). CDR3 sequence: CASSPIEAGGTYEQYF. The CDR3 region has the DNA TGTGCCAGCAGCCCCATCGAGGCGGGGGGTACCTACGAGCAGTACTTC. Full variable domain (remainder filled in from reference TRBV11-1 and TRBJ2-7): EAEVAQSPRYKITEKSQAVAFWCDPISGHATLYWYRQILGQGPELLVQFQDESVVDDSQLPKDRFSAERLKGVDSTLKIQPAELGDSAMYLCASSPIEAGGTYEQYFGPGTRLTVT.

This chain links TRBV2 with TRBJ1-2; D is uncertain. Trimming took 6 bases from V and 3 from J, leaving 14 bases between them. CDR1 and CDR2 from the germline V gene are SNHLY and FYNNEI. The CDR3 spans 14 residues. The CDR3 region has the DNA TGTGCCAGCAGCGGATCTGTCAGTTACTATGGCTACACCTTC. This gives the protein CASSGSVSYYGYTF.

The chain uses TRBV11-2 and TRBJ2-3; D is tentatively TRBD1 or TRBD2 (5 bases each). Germline V gene data show CDR1 as SGHAT and CDR2 as FQNNGV. Trimming took off 3 bases at V and 3 bases at J, with 19 bases between the two ends. The CDR3 spans 17 residues. Here the CDR3 DNA reads TGTGCCAGCAGCTTGACATTTACCGGGACCATGACAGATACGCAGTATTTT. This gives the protein CASSLTFTGTMTDTQYF. The whole variable domain, remainder taken from reference TRBV11-2 and TRBJ2-3, is EAGVAQSPRYKIIEKRQSVAFWCNPISGHATLYWYQQILGQGPKLLIQFQNNGVVDDSQLPKDRFSAERLKGVDSTLKIQPAKLEDSAVYLCASSLTFTGTMTDTQYFGPGTRLTVL.

The rearrangement joins TRBV15 to TRBJ2-5, with TRBD1 matching over 11 bases. The trim removed 8 bases at V and 2 bases at J, leaving 7 bases unmatched. The CDR3 is 15 residues long. Germline values: CDR1 LNHNV, CDR2 YYDKDF (reference sequence). The CDR3 loop is CATVDRDRGQETQYF. DNA of the CDR3: TGTGCCACCGTCGACCGGGACAGGGGGCAAGAGACCCAGTACTTC. Full variable domain (remainder filled in from reference TRBV15 and TRBJ2-5): DAMVIQNPRYQVTQFGKPVTLSCSQTLNHNVMYWYQQKSSQAPKLLFHYYDKDFNNEADTPDNFQSRRPNTSFCFLDIRSPGLGDTAMYLCATVDRDRGQETQYFGPGTRLLVL.

As DNA, the CDR3 is TGTGCCAGCAGCTTAGACAGTGCGGGCTACACCTTC. This codes for CASSLDSAGYTF. V is TRBV11-2 and J is TRBJ1-2; D is undetermined. The CDR3 has 12 amino acids. V lost 0 bases to trimming and J lost 8 bases, with 7 bases between them. Per the germline V gene, CDR1 is SGHAT and CDR2 is FQNNGV.

As to this clonotype: The conserved final phenylalanine or tryptophan is absent from the CDR3, which likely points to a read error. The rearrangement links TRBV9 to TRBJ1-1; D is uncertain. Trimming left V 7 bases short and J 2 bases short, with 9 bases between. CDR3 size: 12 residues. Germline CDR1 SGDLS, CDR2 YYNGEE. CDR3 amino acids: CASGGSNTEAFL. Written as DNA, the CDR3 is TGTGCCAGCGGAGGAAGCAACACTGAAGCTTTCTTG.

This clonotype was counted at least ten times. This rearrangement joins TRBV29-1 to TRBJ1-2; D not resolved. The CDR3 sequence is 15 residues long. The germline V gene encodes CDR1 SQVTM and CDR2 ANQGSEA. Trimming took 0 bases from V and 4 from J, leaving 15 bases between them. The CDR3: CSVEELQSTGYGYTF. The CDR3 DNA reads as TGCAGCGTTGAAGAGCTCCAGTCCACGGGCTATGGCTACACCTTC.

V and J are TRBV10-3 and TRBJ1-5, with 10 positions matching TRBD1. With V trimmed by 2 bases and J by 2 bases, 3 bases remained unmatched. CDR1 and CDR2 (germline): ENHRY, SYGVKD. This CDR3 has 16 residues. For the CDR3, the DNA is TGTGCCATCAGTGAGACTGGGACAGGGGGCAATCAGCCCCAGCATTTT. Its translation is CAISETGTGGNQPQHF.